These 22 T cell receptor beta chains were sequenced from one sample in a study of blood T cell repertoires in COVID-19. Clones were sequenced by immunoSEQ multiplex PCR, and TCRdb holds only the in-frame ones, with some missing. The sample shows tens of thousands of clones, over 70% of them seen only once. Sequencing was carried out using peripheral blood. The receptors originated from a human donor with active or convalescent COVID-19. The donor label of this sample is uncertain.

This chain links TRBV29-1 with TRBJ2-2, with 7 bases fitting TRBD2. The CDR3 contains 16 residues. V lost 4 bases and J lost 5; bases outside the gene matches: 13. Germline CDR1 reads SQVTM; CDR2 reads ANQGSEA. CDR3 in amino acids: CSVGGRGSRGTGELFF. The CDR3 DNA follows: TGCAGCGTTGGAGGGAGGGGCTCCCGGGGTACCGGGGAGCTGTTTTTT.

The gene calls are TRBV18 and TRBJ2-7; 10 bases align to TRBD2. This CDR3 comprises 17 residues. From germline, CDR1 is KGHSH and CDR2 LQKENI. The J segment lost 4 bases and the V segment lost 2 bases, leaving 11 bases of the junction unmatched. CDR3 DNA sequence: TGTGCCAGCTCACCAGGCGGGCTAGCGGGAGTTCGGTACGAGCAGTACTTC. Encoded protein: CASSPGGLAGVRYEQYF.

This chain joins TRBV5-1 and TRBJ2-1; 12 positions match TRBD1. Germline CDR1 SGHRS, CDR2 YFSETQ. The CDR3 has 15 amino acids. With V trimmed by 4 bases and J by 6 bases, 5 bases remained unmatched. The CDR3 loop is CASSVGQGALNEQFF. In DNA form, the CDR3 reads TGCGCCAGCAGCGTGGGACAGGGGGCTCTCAATGAGCAGTTCTTC.

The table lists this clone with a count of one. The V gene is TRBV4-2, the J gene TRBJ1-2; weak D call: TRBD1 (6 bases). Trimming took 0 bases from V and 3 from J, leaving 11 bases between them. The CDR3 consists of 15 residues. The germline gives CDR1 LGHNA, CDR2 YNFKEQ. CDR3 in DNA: TGTGCCAGCAGCCAAGATGGTGGGGGCCACTATGGCTACACCTTC. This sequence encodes CASSQDGGGHYGYTF.

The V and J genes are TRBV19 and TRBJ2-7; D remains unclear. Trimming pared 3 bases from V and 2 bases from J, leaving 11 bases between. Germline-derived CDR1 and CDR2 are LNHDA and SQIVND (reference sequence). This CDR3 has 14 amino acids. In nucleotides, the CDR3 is TGTGCCAGTAGTATCTCCCTAGTGACCTACGAGCAGTACTTC. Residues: CASSISLVTYEQYF.

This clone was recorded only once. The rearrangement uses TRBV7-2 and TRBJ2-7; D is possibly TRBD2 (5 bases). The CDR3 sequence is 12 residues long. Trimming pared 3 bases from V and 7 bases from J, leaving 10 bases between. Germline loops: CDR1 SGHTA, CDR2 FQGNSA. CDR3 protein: CASSFGGGEQYF. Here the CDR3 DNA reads TGTGCCAGCAGCTTTGGAGGTGGGGAGCAGTACTTC.

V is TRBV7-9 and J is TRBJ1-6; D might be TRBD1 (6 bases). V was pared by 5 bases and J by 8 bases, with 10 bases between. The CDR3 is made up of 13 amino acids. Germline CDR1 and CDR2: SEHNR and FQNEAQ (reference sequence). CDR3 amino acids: CASSTQGDSPLHF. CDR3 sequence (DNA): TGTGCCAGCAGCACACAGGGAGATTCACCCCTCCACTTT.

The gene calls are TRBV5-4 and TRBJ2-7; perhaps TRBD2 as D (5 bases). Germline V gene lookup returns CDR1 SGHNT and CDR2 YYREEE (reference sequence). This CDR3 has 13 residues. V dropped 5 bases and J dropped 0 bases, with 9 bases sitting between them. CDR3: CASRWESSYEQYF. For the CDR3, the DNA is TGTGCCAGCAGGTGGGAGAGCTCCTACGAGCAGTACTTC.

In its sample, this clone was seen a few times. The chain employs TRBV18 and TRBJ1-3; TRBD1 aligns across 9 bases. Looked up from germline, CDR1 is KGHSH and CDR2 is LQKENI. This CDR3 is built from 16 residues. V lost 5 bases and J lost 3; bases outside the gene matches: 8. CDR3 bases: TGTGCCAGCTCATCTACAGGGGGCTTTGGTGGAAACACCATATATTTT. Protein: CASSSTGGFGGNTIYF.

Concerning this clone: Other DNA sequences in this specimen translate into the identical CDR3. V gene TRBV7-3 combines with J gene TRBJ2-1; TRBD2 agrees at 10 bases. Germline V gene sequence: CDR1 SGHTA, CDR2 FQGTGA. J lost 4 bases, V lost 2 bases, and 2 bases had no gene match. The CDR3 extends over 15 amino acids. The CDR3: CASSLLAGEYNEQFF. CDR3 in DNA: TGTGCCAGCAGCTTACTAGCGGGAGAATACAATGAGCAGTTCTTC.

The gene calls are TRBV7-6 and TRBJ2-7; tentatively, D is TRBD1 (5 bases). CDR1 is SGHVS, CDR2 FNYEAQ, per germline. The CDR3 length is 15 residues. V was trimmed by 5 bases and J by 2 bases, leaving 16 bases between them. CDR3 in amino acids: CASSPLATGTYEQYF. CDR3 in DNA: TGTGCCAGCAGCCCCTTAGCTACAGGCACCTACGAGCAGTACTTC. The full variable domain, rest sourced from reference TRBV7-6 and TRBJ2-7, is GAGVSQSPRYKVTKRGQDVALRCDPISGHVSLYWYRQALGQGPEFLTYFNYEAQQDKSGLPNDRFSAERPEGSISTLTIQRTEQRDSAMYRCASSPLATGTYEQYFGPGTRLTVT.

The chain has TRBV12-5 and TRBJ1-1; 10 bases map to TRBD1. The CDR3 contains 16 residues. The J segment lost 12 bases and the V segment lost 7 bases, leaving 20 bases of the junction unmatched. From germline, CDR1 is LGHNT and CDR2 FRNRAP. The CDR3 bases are TGTGCTAGTGCCGGATCGGACCGGGACAGGGGTTGGATACCTTTCTTT. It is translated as CASAGSDRDRGWIPFF.

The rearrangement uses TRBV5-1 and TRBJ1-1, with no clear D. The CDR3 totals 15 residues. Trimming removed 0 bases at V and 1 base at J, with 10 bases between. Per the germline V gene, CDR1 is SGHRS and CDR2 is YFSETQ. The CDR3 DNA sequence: TGCGCCAGCAGCTTGGCCCAAACGCGGAACACTGAAGCTTTCTTT. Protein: CASSLAQTRNTEAFF.

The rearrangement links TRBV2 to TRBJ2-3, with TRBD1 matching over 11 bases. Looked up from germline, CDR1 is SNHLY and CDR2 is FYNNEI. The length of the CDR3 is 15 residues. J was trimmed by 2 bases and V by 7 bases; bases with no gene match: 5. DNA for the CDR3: TGTGCCAGCAAAGCGGGACAGGGGGTCACAGATACGCAGTATTTT. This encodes CASKAGQGVTDTQYF. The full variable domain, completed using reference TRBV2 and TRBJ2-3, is EPEVTQTPSHQVTQMGQEVILRCVPISNHLYFYWYRQILGQKVEFLVSFYNNEISEKSEIFDDQFSVERPDGSNFTLKIRSTKLEDSAMYFCASKAGQGVTDTQYFGPGTRLTVL.

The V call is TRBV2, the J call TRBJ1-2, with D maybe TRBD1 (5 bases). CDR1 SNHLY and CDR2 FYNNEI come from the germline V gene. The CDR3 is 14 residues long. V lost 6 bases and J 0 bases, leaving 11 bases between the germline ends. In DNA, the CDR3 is TGTGCCAGCAGGGCCGGGACTTCTAACTATGGCTACACCTTC. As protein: CASRAGTSNYGYTF. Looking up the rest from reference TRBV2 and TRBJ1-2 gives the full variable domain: EPEVTQTPSHQVTQMGQEVILRCVPISNHLYFYWYRQILGQKVEFLVSFYNNEISEKSEIFDDQFSVERPDGSNFTLKIRSTKLEDSAMYFCASRAGTSNYGYTFGSGTRLTVV.

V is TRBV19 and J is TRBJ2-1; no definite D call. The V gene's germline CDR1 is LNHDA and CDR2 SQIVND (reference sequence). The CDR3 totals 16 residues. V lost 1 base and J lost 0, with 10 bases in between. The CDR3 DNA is TGTGCCAGTAGTATAGGTCGCCTGAGCTCCTACAATGAGCAGTTCTTC. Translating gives CASSIGRLSSYNEQFF.

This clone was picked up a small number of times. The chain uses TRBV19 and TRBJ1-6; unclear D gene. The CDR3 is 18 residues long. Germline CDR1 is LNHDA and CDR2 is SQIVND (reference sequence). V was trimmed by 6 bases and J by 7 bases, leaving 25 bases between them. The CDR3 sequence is CASSRSREGSISNSPLHF. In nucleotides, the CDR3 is TGTGCCAGTAGCCGAAGCCGGGAAGGTTCGATCTCAAATTCACCCCTCCACTTT.

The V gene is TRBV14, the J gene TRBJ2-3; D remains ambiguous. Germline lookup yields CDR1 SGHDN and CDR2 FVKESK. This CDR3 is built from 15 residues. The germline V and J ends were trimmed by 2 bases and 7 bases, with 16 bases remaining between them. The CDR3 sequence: CASSQIQEQINTQYF. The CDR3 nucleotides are TGTGCCAGCAGCCAAATCCAGGAACAGATTAATACGCAGTATTTT.

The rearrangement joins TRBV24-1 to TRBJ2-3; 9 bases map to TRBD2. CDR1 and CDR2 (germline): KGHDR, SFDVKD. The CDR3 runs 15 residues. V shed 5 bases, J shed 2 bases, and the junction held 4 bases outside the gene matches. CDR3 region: CATSVSGRDTDTQYF. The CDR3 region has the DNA TGTGCCACCAGTGTTAGCGGGAGAGACACAGATACGCAGTATTTT.

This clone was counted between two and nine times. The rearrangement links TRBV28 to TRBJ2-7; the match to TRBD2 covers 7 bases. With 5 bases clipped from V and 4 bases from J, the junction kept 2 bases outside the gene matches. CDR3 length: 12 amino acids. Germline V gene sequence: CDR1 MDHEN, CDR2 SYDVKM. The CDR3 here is CASSGLVYEQYF. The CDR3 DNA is TGTGCCAGCAGTGGACTAGTATACGAGCAGTACTTC.

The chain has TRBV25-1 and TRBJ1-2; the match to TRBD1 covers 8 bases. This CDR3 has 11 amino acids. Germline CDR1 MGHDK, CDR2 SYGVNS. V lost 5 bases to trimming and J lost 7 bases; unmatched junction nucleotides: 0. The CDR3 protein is CASSTGGGYTF. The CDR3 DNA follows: TGTGCCAGCAGTACAGGGGGTGGCTACACCTTC.

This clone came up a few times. CDR3 in DNA: TGTGCCAGCAGCTTTAAACATGGCGAAAAACTGTTTTTT. It codes for CASSFKHGEKLFF. The chain couples TRBV7-3 to TRBJ1-4; D remains ambiguous. The CDR3 sequence is 13 residues long. V lost 3 bases, J lost 8 bases, and 10 bases lay in between. Germline CDR1 SGHTA, CDR2 FQGTGA.